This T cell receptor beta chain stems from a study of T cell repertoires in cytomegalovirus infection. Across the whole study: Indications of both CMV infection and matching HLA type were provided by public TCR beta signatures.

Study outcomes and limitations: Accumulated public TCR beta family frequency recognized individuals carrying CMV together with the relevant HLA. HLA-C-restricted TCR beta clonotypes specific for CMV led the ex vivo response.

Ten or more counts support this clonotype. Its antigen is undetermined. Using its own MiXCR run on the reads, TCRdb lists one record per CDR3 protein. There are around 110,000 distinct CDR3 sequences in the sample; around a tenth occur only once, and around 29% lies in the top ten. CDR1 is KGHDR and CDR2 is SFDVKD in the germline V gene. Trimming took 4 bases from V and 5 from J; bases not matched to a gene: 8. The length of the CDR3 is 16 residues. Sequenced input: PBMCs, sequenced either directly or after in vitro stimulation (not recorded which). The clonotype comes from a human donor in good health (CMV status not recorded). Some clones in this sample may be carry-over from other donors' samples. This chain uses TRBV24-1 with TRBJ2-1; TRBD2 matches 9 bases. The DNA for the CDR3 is TGTGCCACCAGTGAGTTAGGACTAGCGAACGACAATGAGCAGTTCTTC. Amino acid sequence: CATSELGLANDNEQFF.